This T cell receptor beta chain was found in a study of blood T cells in healthy people across ages. Study-wide points: Measured against age, TCR beta diversity per million T cells decreased in a roughly linear manner.

Every participating donor contributed about 10 milliliters of peripheral blood through a draw. In its sample, this clonotype was seen a few times. Its cognate antigen is unknown. The authors ran a second PCR of 7 to 11 cycles using a sample-barcoded 5' primer and a J-beta primer mix. Every cDNA molecule bore a tag from a template-switch adaptor containing 12 random nucleotides. A single record per CDR3 protein comes from TCRdb applying MiXCR to the 5' RACE reads. The sample lists about 1.8 million distinct CDR3 sequences; about 50% were seen once. From germline, CDR1 is SGHRS and CDR2 YFSETQ. The CDR3 sequence is 11 residues long. V was cut by 6 bases and J by 5 bases, with 9 bases left in between.

Material for sequencing was blood. The V call is TRBV5-1, the J call TRBJ2-7; no definite D call. The sequence was collected from a middle-aged woman in good health. The CDR3 region is CASNFADEQYF. As DNA, the CDR3 is TGCGCCAGCAACTTTGCGGACGAGCAGTACTTC.